A single sample gave rise to the 25 T cell receptor beta chains below, sequenced in a study of graft-versus-host responses after intestinal transplantation. This table comes from immunoSEQ multiplex PCR, and its TCRdb copy is limited to in-frame clones, with some not included. The repertoire holds tens of thousands of clones, with more than 70% as singletons. These receptors are not linked to any known antigen. The material was unstimulated CD8+ T cells sorted from spleen or lymph node cells, obtained before intestinal transplant. The receptors come from a human donor who received an intestinal transplant.

The chain links TRBV4-2 to TRBJ2-3; 9 positions agree with TRBD1. The germline V gene encodes CDR1 LGHNA and CDR2 YNFKEQ. The CDR3 spans 16 residues. Losses at the gene ends were 0 bases for V and 6 bases for J; bases not matched to a gene: 7. CDR3 sequence (DNA): TGTGCCAGCAGCCAAGACCCGGGACAGGGAGCGGATACGCAGTATTTT. It specifies CASSQDPGQGADTQYF.

This clone was picked up a small number of times. The chain links TRBV5-4 to TRBJ2-7; TRBD2 matches at 7 bases. The CDR3 covers 14 residues. From germline, CDR1 is SGHNT and CDR2 YYREEE (reference sequence). The junction had 2 bases not matched to a gene; V was cut back by 0 bases and J by 2 bases. The CDR3 reads CASSLESGAYEQYF. In DNA, the CDR3 is TGTGCCAGCAGCTTGGAAAGCGGGGCCTACGAGCAGTACTTC.

In DNA, the CDR3 is TGCAGCCCTGAATCTGGTGGGGCGGGGATCTACGAGCAGTACTTC. This codes for CSPESGGAGIYEQYF. The V gene is TRBV29-1, the J gene TRBJ2-7, with a weak D call TRBD2 (6 bases). V lost 8 bases, J lost 3 bases, and 23 bases lay in between. Per germline, CDR1 SQVTM and CDR2 ANQGSEA. The CDR3 sequence is 15 residues long.

V gene TRBV7-8 combines with J gene TRBJ2-7; TRBD1 aligns across 11 bases. V was clipped by 11 bases and J by 9 bases; unmatched bases: 18. Germline V CDR1 and CDR2: SGHVS, FQNEAQ. The CDR3 has 15 residues. For the CDR3, the DNA is TGTGCCTCCGTCGGACAGGGGGCGTCAGCTTCTCCGCAGTACTTC. Amino acid sequence: CASVGQGASASPQYF.

This chain connects TRBV11-2 to TRBJ2-7, with D perhaps TRBD2 (5 bases). The CDR3 spans 15 residues. The germline V gene has CDR1 SGHAT and CDR2 FQNNGV. V gave up 0 bases and J gave up 3 bases, with 12 bases separating them. CDR3 bases: TGTGCCAGCAGCTTAGATCGTTGGGAGAACTACGAGCAGTACTTC. Its translation is CASSLDRWENYEQYF. The whole variable domain, filled in from reference TRBV11-2 and TRBJ2-7, reads EAGVAQSPRYKIIEKRQSVAFWCNPISGHATLYWYQQILGQGPKLLIQFQNNGVVDDSQLPKDRFSAERLKGVDSTLKIQPAKLEDSAVYLCASSLDRWENYEQYFGPGTRLTVT.

This clone is a singleton in its sample. The V call is TRBV11-2, the J call TRBJ2-5; 10 nucleotides align to TRBD1. The assigned J gene may be wrong: the sequence end matches TRBJ2-7 better. Germline-derived CDR1 and CDR2 are SGHAT and FQNNGV. The CDR3 runs to 14 residues. Here the CDR3 DNA reads TGTGCCAGCAGCATTGGGACAGGGGCGTACGAGCAGTACTTC. Amino acids: CASSIGTGAYEQYF.

The V gene is TRBV13, the J gene TRBJ2-7, with 8 bases identical to TRBD2. V lost 4 bases, J lost 4 bases, and 9 bases stayed unmatched. Germline-derived CDR1 and CDR2 are PRHDT and FYEKMQ (reference sequence). This CDR3 comprises 15 residues. The DNA for the CDR3 is TGTGCCAGCAGCTCCTCGGGGGCGGGAGGTTACGAGCAGTACTTC. It codes for CASSSSGAGGYEQYF.

The chain combines TRBV4-1 with TRBJ2-7; 9 nucleotides agree with TRBD1. CDR1 is MGHRA, CDR2 YSYEKL, per germline. J was trimmed by 4 bases and V by 2 bases; bases with no gene match: 6. The CDR3 totals 15 residues. In DNA form, the CDR3 reads TGCGCCAGCAGCCAACTTGTGGGACAGGGTTACGAGCAGTACTTC. Its protein product is CASSQLVGQGYEQYF.

V and J are TRBV6-6 and TRBJ2-3; D may be TRBD1 (6 bases). Per the germline V gene, CDR1 is MNHNY and CDR2 is SVGAGI (reference sequence). The ends were cut back, 6 bases at V and 6 bases at J, with 22 bases in the middle. This CDR3 is 16 amino acids long. The CDR3 DNA reads as TGTGCCAGCAGCCTCTACCCGTCTAGGGGGAAGGATACGCAGTATTTT. Translation: CASSLYPSRGKDTQYF.

The sample holds one count of this clone. V usage is TRBV2 and J usage is TRBJ1-5, with 7 bases aligning to TRBD1. The CDR3 has 18 amino acids. The trim removed 4 bases at V and 1 base at J, leaving 13 bases unmatched. The germline V gene has CDR1 SNHLY and CDR2 FYNNEI. The CDR3 bases are TGTGCCAGCAGTGTGGACAGGTTAAAGGTCACCAGCAATCAGCCCCAGCATTTT. Amino acid sequence: CASSVDRLKVTSNQPQHF.

The V gene is TRBV11-2, the J gene TRBJ2-7; D gene uncertain. This CDR3 is 15 amino acids long. Germline CDR1 and CDR2: SGHAT and FQNNGV. The V end was cut by 0 bases, the J end by 2 bases, with 11 bases between. The CDR3, as DNA: TGTGCCAGCAGCTTAGAAGTAGCACTGGCCTACGAGCAGTACTTC. Translated: CASSLEVALAYEQYF. The full variable domain, rest sourced from reference TRBV11-2 and TRBJ2-7, is EAGVAQSPRYKIIEKRQSVAFWCNPISGHATLYWYQQILGQGPKLLIQFQNNGVVDDSQLPKDRFSAERLKGVDSTLKIQPAKLEDSAVYLCASSLEVALAYEQYFGPGTRLTVT.

The J gene is TRBJ2-3, the V gene TRBV9; 8 nucleotides line up with TRBD2. The CDR3 is made up of 15 amino acids. V was clipped by 3 bases and J by 3 bases; unmatched bases: 6. Per the germline V gene, CDR1 is SGDLS and CDR2 is YYNGEE. CDR3 region: CASSASGLGTDTQYF. DNA of the CDR3: TGTGCCAGCAGCGCCTCGGGACTAGGGACAGATACGCAGTATTTT.

The V gene is TRBV4-2, the J gene TRBJ2-6; 7 bases align to TRBD1. Germline V gene lookup returns CDR1 LGHNA and CDR2 YNFKEQ. V shed 3 bases and J 0 bases; nucleotides not matched to a gene: 11. There are 19 residues in the CDR3. The CDR3 DNA reads as TGTGCCAGCAGCCAGACGCTCCGGGACAGAAGCTCTGGGGCCAACGTCCTGACTTTC. This sequence encodes CASSQTLRDRSSGANVLTF.

The chain has TRBV5-6 and TRBJ1-3; TRBD1 matches 7 bases. The CDR3 spans 16 residues. V was clipped by 4 bases and J by 2 bases; unmatched bases: 9. Per germline, CDR1 SGHDT and CDR2 YYEEEE. This chain's CDR3 is CASSPGQVATGNTIYF. CDR3 DNA sequence: TGTGCCAGCAGCCCCGGACAGGTAGCAACTGGAAACACCATATATTTT.

V and J are TRBV5-4 and TRBJ2-7, with D possibly TRBD1 on 6 matching bases. Deletions cut 2 bases from V and 0 bases from J, with 21 bases between. Germline V gene lookup returns CDR1 SGHNT and CDR2 YYREEE (reference sequence). The CDR3 spans 18 residues. The CDR3 protein is CASSLDWTEDASSYEQYF. Written as DNA, the CDR3 is TGTGCCAGCAGCTTAGATTGGACAGAAGACGCAAGCTCCTACGAGCAGTACTTC.

V gene TRBV11-2 combines with J gene TRBJ1-5; tentative D call: TRBD1 (6 bases). There are 13 residues in the CDR3. Trimming removed 2 bases at V and 7 bases at J, with 9 bases between. Germline V CDR1 and CDR2: SGHAT, FQNNGV. The CDR3 protein is CASSLQGWQPQHF. As DNA, the CDR3 is TGTGCCAGCAGCTTACAGGGGTGGCAGCCCCAGCATTTT.

V and J are TRBV2 and TRBJ2-1; 10 positions agree with TRBD1. The V gene end was trimmed by 8 bases and the J gene end by 7 bases; junction bases not matched to a gene: 26. The CDR3 length is 20 residues. Per the germline V gene, CDR1 is SNHLY and CDR2 is FYNNEI. The CDR3 nucleotides are TGTGCCAGCTATCACTCCACCCCCGGGACAGGGGCCCTCGGTAGGAATGAGCAGTTCTTC. Its translation is CASYHSTPGTGALGRNEQFF. The full variable domain, its missing parts supplied by reference TRBV2 and TRBJ2-1, is EPEVTQTPSHQVTQMGQEVILRCVPISNHLYFYWYRQILGQKVEFLVSFYNNEISEKSEIFDDQFSVERPDGSNFTLKIRSTKLEDSAMYFCASYHSTPGTGALGRNEQFFGPGTRLTVL.

The rearrangement joins TRBV19 to TRBJ2-7; no reliable D call. Germline-derived CDR1 and CDR2 are LNHDA and SQIVND (reference sequence). V was trimmed by 3 bases and J by 2 bases, leaving 8 bases between them. The CDR3 has 13 amino acids. The CDR3 protein is CASSIYLTYEQYF. The CDR3 nucleotides read TGTGCCAGTAGTATCTACCTAACCTACGAGCAGTACTTC.

The chain carries TRBV7-9 and TRBJ2-7, with 8 bases identical to TRBD2. The germline V gene encodes CDR1 SEHNR and CDR2 FQNEAQ (reference sequence). The junction had 7 bases not matched to a gene; V was cut back by 8 bases and J by 4 bases. This CDR3 has 13 residues. CDR3: CASSGGSSYEQYF. Written as DNA, the CDR3 is TGTGCCAGCTCGGGAGGGAGCTCTTACGAGCAGTACTTC.

This chain joins TRBV10-3 and TRBJ1-4; a possible D gene is TRBD1 (5 bases). Germline-derived CDR1 and CDR2 are ENHRY and SYGVKD. Trimming shortened V by 4 bases and J by 1 base, and 10 bases separated the two germline ends. The CDR3 is 15 amino acids. As DNA, the CDR3 is TGTGCCATCAGTGCCAGGGTCGGAACTAATGAAAAACTGTTTTTT. This translates into CAISARVGTNEKLFF.

The chain carries TRBV28 and TRBJ1-5, with 8 bases aligning to TRBD1. The CDR3 is 16 residues long. Germline V gives CDR1 MDHEN, CDR2 SYDVKM. The V gene end was trimmed by 5 bases and the J gene end by 4 bases; junction bases not matched to a gene: 10. The CDR3, as DNA: TGTGCCAGCAGTCGTCCCGGGACAGGTAATAATCAGCCCCAGCATTTT. Translation gives CASSRPGTGNNQPQHF.

This clone has more than one count but fewer than ten. The chain joins TRBV4-1 to TRBJ1-2, with unresolved D. V lost 1 base to trimming and J lost 0 bases, with 9 bases between them. The CDR3 length is 15 residues. The V gene's germline CDR1 is MGHRA and CDR2 YSYEKL. The CDR3 DNA reads as TGCGCCAGCAGCCAAGCCAATATAGCTAACTATGGCTACACCTTC. It codes for CASSQANIANYGYTF.

The chain couples TRBV11-3 to TRBJ1-3; D possibly corresponds to TRBD1 (5 bases). The germline CDR1 and CDR2 sequences are SGHNT and YENEEA. Trimming removed 2 bases at V and 0 bases at J, with 11 bases between. The length of the CDR3 is 16 residues. CDR3 sequence: CASSLPDTSSGNTIYF. CDR3 in DNA: TGTGCCAGCAGCTTACCGGACACGAGCTCTGGAAACACCATATATTTT. The full variable domain, in which reference TRBV11-3 and TRBJ1-3 provide the parts outside the CDR3, is EAGVVQSPRYKIIEKKQPVAFWCNPISGHNTLYWYLQNLGQGPELLIRYENEEAVDDSQLPKDRFSAERLKGVDSTLKIQPAELGDSAVYLCASSLPDTSSGNTIYFGEGSWLTVV.

V gene TRBV4-1 combines with J gene TRBJ2-7, with TRBD2 identical over 11 bases. CDR1 is MGHRA and CDR2 is YSYEKL in the germline V gene. V was pared by 4 bases and J by 4 bases, with 6 bases of the junction left unmatched. This CDR3 comprises 15 residues. This CDR3 reads CASSRGTSGQYEQYF. CDR3 coding DNA: TGCGCCAGCAGCCGCGGGACTAGCGGTCAATACGAGCAGTACTTC.

The V and J genes are TRBV28 and TRBJ2-1; TRBD1 aligns across 11 bases. The germline gives CDR1 MDHEN, CDR2 SYDVKM. V lost 5 bases, J lost 0 bases, and 3 bases stayed unmatched. The CDR3 is made up of 16 amino acids. The CDR3, as DNA: TGTGCCAGCAGTCCCGGACAGGGGGCCTCCTACAATGAGCAGTTCTTC. This translates into CASSPGQGASYNEQFF. The full variable domain, with the rest looked up from reference TRBV28 and TRBJ2-1, is DVKVTQSSRYLVKRTGEKVFLECVQDMDHENMFWYRQDPGLGLRLIYFSYDVKMKEKGDIPEGYSVSREKKERFSLILESASTNQTSMYLCASSPGQGASYNEQFFGPGTRLTVL.